The clone carrying this T cell receptor (beta chain) appeared many times. Its antigen is currently unknown. This specimen belongs to a study of CD8 T cells in ankylosing spondylitis. CDR1 and CDR2 from the germline V gene are LNHNV and YYDKDF (reference sequence). CDR3 size: 14 residues. Trimming removed 0 bases at V and 7 bases at J, with 12 bases between. Points from the study as a whole: Seemingly characteristic of ankylosing spondylitis blood was a TCR beta motif consisting of about 8 highly homologous variants. Past research had described some motif variants in reactive arthritis synovial fluid and blood. The clones that were linked to disease were reported to be significantly enriched in matched synovial fluid samples from ankylosing spondylitis patients.

TCRdb reanalysed the 5' RACE reads using MiXCR and keeps one entry per CDR3 protein. The repertoire includes some 450,000 distinct CDR3 sequences, roughly a sixth of them detected once, and approximately 1% sits in the top ten. The source material was blood, either unsorted or a sorted T cell fraction (not recorded which). This clonotype originated in a male donor with ankylosing spondylitis. The rearrangement joins TRBV15 to TRBJ1-2; D call uncertain. CDR3 amino acids: CATSRDEAGGGYTF. As DNA, the CDR3 is TGTGCCACCAGCAGAGATGAGGCAGGCGGTGGCTACACCTTC. The full variable domain, in which reference TRBV15 and TRBJ1-2 provide the parts outside the CDR3, is DAMVIQNPRYQVTQFGKPVTLSCSQTLNHNVMYWYQQKSSQAPKLLFHYYDKDFNNEADTPDNFQSRRPNTSFCFLDIRSPGLGDTAMYLCATSRDEAGGGYTFGSGTRLTVV.